The clone carrying this TCR beta chain was recorded at least ten times. Genomic DNA templated the TCR beta VDJ and CDR3 profiling. TCRdb ran MiXCR on the reads and lists one entry per CDR3 protein. The sample records around 200,000 distinct CDR3 sequences, over 40% being singletons. Patients chosen for sequencing had CD8+CD57+ cells that had expanded, as shown by flow cytometry. Each patient carried a diagnosis of severe acquired aplastic anemia. Among the patients, none had received any therapy at the time of blood sampling. These data come from a study of CD8+CD57+ T cells in acquired aplastic anemia. Background on the study: Recorded DNA amounts for sorted CD4+ and CD8+ cells had an average of approximately 3.2 ug.

This TCR derives from a human donor with aplastic anemia. The sequenced material came from sorted CD4+, CD8+, or CD8+CD57+ T cells (not recorded which) from PBMCs.

For the CDR3, the DNA is TGTGCCAGCAGCTTGGAGGGCACTTTCTCCTACAATGAGCAGTTCTTC. This sequence encodes CASSLEGTFSYNEQFF. V gene TRBV5-5 combines with J gene TRBJ2-1, with D unclear. Between the trimmed V and J ends, which lost 0 bases and 0 bases, there was a span of 10 bases. CDR1 is SGHKS and CDR2 is YYEKEE in the germline V gene (reference sequence). There are 16 residues in the CDR3.